The source of this T cell receptor (beta chain) is a study of response to subunit inactivated influenza vaccine. CDR3 length: 15 amino acids. V was trimmed by 6 bases and J by 2 bases, leaving 15 bases between them. Germline CDR1 is SEHNR and CDR2 is FQNEAQ (reference sequence). TCRdb fed the RT-PCR reads into MiXCR, producing one record per CDR3 protein. The sample yields about 700,000 distinct CDR3 sequences, around 13% seen once. The sample consisted of PBMCs from blood, taken around two weeks before vaccination. The rearrangement links TRBV7-9 to TRBJ2-3; a weak D match, TRBD2 (5 bases). The sequence came from a man aged 45-65 years who received an inactivated influenza vaccine. The CDR3 sequence is CASRGGLGNTDTQYF. CDR3 coding DNA: TGTGCCAGCAGGGGCGGGTTGGGTAACACAGATACGCAGTATTTT.